Only a few counts were recorded for the clone carrying this T cell receptor beta chain. Its matching antigen is unknown. CDR1 is DFQATT, CDR2 SNEGSKA, per germline (reference sequence). V was shortened by 0 bases and J by 5 bases, with 10 bases between the two germline ends. This CDR3 is built from 13 residues. TCRdb reanalysed the reads using MiXCR and keeps one entry per CDR3 protein. The sample includes some 700,000 distinct CDR3 sequences, around 31% of them seen just once. The data were taken from a study of T cell repertoires in cytomegalovirus infection. As for the study in general: Recently identified HLA-C-restricted CMV epitopes and well-studied HLA-B-restricted CMV epitopes were used by the study. TCR beta signatures that were public indicated CMV infection and matching HLA type. Study findings and constraints: Summed public TCR beta family frequency identified CMV carriers bearing the relevant HLA.

The starting material was cultured PBMCs, obtained from culture after CMV antigen stimulation. The sequence was obtained from a human donor in good health (CMV status not recorded). Some clones in this sample may be carry-over from other donors' samples. This chain connects TRBV20-1 to TRBJ2-5; D is unclear. CDR3: CSARDNLEETQYF. The DNA of the CDR3 is TGCAGTGCTAGAGATAACCTTGAGGAGACCCAGTACTTC.